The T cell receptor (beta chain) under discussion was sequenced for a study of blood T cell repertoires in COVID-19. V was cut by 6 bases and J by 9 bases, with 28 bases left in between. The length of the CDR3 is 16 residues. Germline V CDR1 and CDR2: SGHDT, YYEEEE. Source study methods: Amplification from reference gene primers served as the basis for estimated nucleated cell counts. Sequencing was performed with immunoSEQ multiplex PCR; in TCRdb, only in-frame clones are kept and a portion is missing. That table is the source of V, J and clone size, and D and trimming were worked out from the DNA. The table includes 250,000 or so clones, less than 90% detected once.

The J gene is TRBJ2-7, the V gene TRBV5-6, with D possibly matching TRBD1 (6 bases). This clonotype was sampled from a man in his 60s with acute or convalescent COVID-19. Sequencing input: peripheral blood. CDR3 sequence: CASTMTGGPYLRGQYF. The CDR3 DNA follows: TGTGCCAGCACCATGACAGGAGGACCTTACCTACGAGGGCAGTACTTC. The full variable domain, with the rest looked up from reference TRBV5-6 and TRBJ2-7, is DAGVTQSPTHLIKTRGQQVTLRCSPKSGHDTVSWYQQALGQGPQFIFQYYEEEERQRGNFPDRFSGHQFPNYSSELNVNALLLGDSALYLCASTMTGGPYLRGQYFGPGTRLTVT.